The present TCR beta chain was sequenced within a study of cytomegalovirus exposure and HLA in healthy donors. Whole-study results and caveats: In an earlier analysis, productive rearrangement rates for most beta V segments clustered near 87% or 30%. TCR beta sequences numbering about 17,000 were associated with HLA alleles at 0.05 false discovery rate in a later analysis. TRBV6-2, TRBV6-3 and other indistinguishable V segments were excluded.

Points on this clone: The antigen is undetermined.

Primers: 60 Vbeta forward and 13 Jbeta reverse. Generated by immunoSEQ multiplex PCR, the TCRdb table keeps only in-frame clones and is missing some. The sample holds 150,000 to 200,000 clones, around 80% seen once. This CDR3 has 14 residues. Germline CDR1 and CDR2: LNHDA and SQIVND (reference sequence). V dropped 5 bases and J dropped 5; count of bases not matched to a gene: 5. This sequence joins TRBV19 and TRBJ1-1; the match to TRBD1 covers 10 bases. This TCR derives from a woman aged 40-49 years in good health and CMV-seropositive. Sequences were obtained from PBMCs. The CDR3 region has the DNA TGTGCCAGTAGTCCTGACAGGGGGCCAACTGAAGCTTTCTTT. It encodes CASSPDRGPTEAFF.